This T cell receptor (beta chain) was sequenced during a study of T-cell memory formation after mild COVID-19 (dated by TCRdb to about 2021). As for the study more broadly: TCR sequence clusters from the two donors were found to be largely donor specific. In a couple of donors, T-cell clones that expanded and contracted after mild COVID-19 were followed by sequencing TCRalpha and TCRbeta repertoires longitudinally. Two young, previously healthy adult volunteers made up the cohort, one male and one female.

Ficoll-Paque density gradient centrifugation was used to isolate PBMCs. This clonotype was detected many times. The specificity of this receptor is unknown. Per-base quality was not reported, and no clone a single base away is much larger than it. Here is what the overall study found, with its caveats: SARS-CoV-2 specificity of the second-wave clones peaking on day 37 was not confirmed. Contracting CD4+ clones appeared mostly in the CM and EM memory subsets, whereas CD8+ clones were enriched in EMRA. The study covered only a couple of mild cases, and larger cohorts including severe cases with pre-infection samples were considered necessary. Balanced CD4/CD8 phenotypes were observed for clones contracting from day 15 to 85, whereas a bias towards CD4+ was observed for a second wave of clones expanding from day 15 to 37. The detection of some responding clones in pre-infection memory suggests that pre-existing cross-reactive memory T cells joined the SARS-CoV-2 response.

The instrument was an Illumina NovaSeq 6000. TCRalpha and TCRbeta cDNA libraries were constructed by 5'RACE with constant-segment primers, with sample barcodes and unique molecular identifiers being introduced. RNA was extracted from every sample with Trizol reagent. The libraries were amplified in two PCR steps, and the second step added a second sample barcode and Illumina TruSeq adapters. Sequencing of libraries was performed on an Illumina NovaSeq with 2 x 150 bp paired-end reads. In the original analysis: Demultiplexing of reads and collapsing into UMI-guided consensus sequences were performed with migec v1.2.7. Using mixcr v2.1.11, UMI consensuses were aligned to TRA and TRB V and J templates and then assembled into clonotypes. Expanded or contracted clonotypes were those called significant by both edgeR and NoisET, with noise models trained on biological replicates. For edgeR calls, the cutoffs were a false discovery rate-adjusted p below 0.01 and a log2 fold-change threshold of 1. As an exploratory analysis of dynamics, max-normalized trajectories of the 1000 most abundant clonotypes were examined with PCA combined with hierarchical clustering. Each responding clone was given a CD4 or CD8 phenotype based on the CD4+ and CD8+ repertoires, which had been sequenced separately. TCRdb trimmed the raw reads at Q25, called clones with MiXCR and kept productive beta chains. Each entry merges the rows of one CDR3 protein and shows their most common DNA and genes. In this record, the V and J calls reflect TCRdb's handling and not the investigators' own analysis. Present in this sample are about half a million distinct CDR3 sequences, roughly 18% of which were seen just once. The ten largest clonotypes hold around 12% of the sample.

V drops 0 bases and J drops 3 bases, leaving 11 bases in between. The CDR3 holds 15 amino acids from the cysteine to the phenylalanine. Of all the DNA, just the CDR3 is kept, 45 bases in frame from base 1. The germline V gene (reference sequence) gives CDR1 as DFQATT and CDR2 as SNEGSKA. Sequences were obtained from PBMCs or a T cell subset sorted from them (not recorded which). This receptor was identified in an adult woman who had mild COVID-19 (a few samples of this study predate the infection). The sample titles of this study are shuffled in the database, so cell type and time point are left out; the donor was told from shared clones. This receptor chain uses TRBV20-1 and TRBJ2-2; TRBD2 could be the D gene, as 6 bases match. The CDR3 sequence is CSARDSGRDTGELFF. The DNA reads as follows: TGCAGTGCTAGAGATTCCGGGAGAGACACCGGGGAGCTGTTTTTT.